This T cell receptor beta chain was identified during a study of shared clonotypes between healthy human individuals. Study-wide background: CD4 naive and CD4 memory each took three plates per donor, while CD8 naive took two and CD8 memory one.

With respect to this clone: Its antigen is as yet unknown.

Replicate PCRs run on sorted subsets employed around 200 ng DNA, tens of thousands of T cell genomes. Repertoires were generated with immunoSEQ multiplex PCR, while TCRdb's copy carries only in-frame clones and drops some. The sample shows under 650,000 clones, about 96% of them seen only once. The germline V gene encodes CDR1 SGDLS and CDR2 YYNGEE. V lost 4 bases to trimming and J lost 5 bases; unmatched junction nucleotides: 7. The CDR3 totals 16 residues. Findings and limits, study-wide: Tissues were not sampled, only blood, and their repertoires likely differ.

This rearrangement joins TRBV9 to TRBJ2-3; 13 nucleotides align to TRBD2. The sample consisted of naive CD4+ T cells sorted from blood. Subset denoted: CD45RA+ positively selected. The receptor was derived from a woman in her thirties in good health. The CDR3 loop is CASSPWTSGSLDTQYF. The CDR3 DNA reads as TGTGCCAGCAGCCCCTGGACTAGCGGGAGCTTAGATACGCAGTATTTT.